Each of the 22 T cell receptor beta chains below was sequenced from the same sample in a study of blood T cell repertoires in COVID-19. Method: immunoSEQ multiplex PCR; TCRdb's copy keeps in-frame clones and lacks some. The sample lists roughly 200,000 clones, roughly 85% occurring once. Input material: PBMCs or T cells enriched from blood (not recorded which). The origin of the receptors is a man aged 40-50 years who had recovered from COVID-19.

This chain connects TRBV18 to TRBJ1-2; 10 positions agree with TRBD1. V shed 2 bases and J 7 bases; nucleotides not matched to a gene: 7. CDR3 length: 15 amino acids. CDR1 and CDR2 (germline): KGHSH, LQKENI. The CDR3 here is CASSPTQTGGAGYTF. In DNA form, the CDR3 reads TGTGCCAGCTCACCAACCCAGACAGGGGGCGCTGGCTACACCTTC.

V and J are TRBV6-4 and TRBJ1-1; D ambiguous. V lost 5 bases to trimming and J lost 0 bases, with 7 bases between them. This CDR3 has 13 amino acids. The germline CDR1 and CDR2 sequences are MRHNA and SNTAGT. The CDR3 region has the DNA TGTGCCAGCAGTTCGGAGATGAACACTGAAGCTTTCTTT. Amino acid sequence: CASSSEMNTEAFF.

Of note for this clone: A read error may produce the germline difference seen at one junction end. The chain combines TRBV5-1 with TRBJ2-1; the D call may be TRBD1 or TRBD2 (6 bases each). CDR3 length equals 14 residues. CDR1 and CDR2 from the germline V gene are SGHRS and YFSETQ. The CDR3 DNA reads TGCGCCAGCAGTTTGGGGGGCGCGGACAATGAGCAGTTCTTC. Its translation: CASSLGGADNEQFF.

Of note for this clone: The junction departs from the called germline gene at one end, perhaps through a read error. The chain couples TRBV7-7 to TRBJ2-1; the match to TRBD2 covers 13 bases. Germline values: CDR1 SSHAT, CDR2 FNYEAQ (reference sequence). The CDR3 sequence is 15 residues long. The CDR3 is CASSLLAGGPSEQFF. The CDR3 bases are TGTGCTAGCAGCTTACTAGCGGGAGGGCCTAGTGAGCAGTTCTTC.

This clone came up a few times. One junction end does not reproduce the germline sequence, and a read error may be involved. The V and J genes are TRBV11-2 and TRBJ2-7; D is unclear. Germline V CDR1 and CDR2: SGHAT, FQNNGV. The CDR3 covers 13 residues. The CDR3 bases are TGTGCCAGCAGCTTAGATCTTGTCCCCAGGAAGGACTTC. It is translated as CASSLDLVPRKDF.

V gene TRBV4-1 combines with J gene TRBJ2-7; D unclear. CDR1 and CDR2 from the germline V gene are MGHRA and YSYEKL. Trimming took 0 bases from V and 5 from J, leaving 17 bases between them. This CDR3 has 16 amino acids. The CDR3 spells CASSQDTGTPWDEQYF. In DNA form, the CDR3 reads TGCGCCAGCAGCCAAGATACGGGTACCCCTTGGGACGAGCAGTACTTC.

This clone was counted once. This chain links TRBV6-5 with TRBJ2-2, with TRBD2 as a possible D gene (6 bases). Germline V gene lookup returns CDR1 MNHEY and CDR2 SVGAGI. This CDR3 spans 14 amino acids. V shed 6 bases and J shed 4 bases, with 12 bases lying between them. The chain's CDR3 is CASSERLVTGELFF. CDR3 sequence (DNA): TGTGCCAGCAGCGAGAGACTAGTCACCGGGGAGCTGTTTTTT.

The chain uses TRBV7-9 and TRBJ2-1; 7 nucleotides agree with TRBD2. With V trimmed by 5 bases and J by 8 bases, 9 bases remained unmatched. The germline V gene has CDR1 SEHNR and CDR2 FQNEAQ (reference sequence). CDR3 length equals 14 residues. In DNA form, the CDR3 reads TGTGCCAGCAGCCCGAGCGGGACCGCCCATGAGCAGTTCTTC. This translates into CASSPSGTAHEQFF.

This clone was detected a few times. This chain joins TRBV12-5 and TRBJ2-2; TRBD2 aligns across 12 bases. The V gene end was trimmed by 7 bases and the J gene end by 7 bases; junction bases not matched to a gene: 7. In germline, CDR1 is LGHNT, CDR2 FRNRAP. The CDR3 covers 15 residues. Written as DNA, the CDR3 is TGTGCTAGTGTCCCGCTAGCGGGAGGGTTCGGGGAGCTGTTTTTT. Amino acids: CASVPLAGGFGELFF.

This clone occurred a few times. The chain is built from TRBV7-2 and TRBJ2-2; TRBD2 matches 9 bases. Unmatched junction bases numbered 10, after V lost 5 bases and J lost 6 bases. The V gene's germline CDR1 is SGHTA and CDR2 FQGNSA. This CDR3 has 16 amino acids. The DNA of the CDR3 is TGTGCCAGCAGCCGCACTAGCGGGTACACATCCGGGGAGCTGTTTTTT. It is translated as CASSRTSGYTSGELFF.

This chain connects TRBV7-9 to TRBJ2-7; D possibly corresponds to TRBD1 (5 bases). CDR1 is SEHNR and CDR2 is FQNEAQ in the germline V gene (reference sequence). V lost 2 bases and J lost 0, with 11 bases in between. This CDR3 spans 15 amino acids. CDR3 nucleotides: TGTGCCAGCAGCTTAACAGACAGTACCTCCTACGAGCAGTACTTC. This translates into CASSLTDSTSYEQYF.

The CDR3 DNA is TGTGCCAGCAGTTCCCAATTAGCGGGAGGCCTCAATGAGCAGTTCTTC. Residues: CASSSQLAGGLNEQFF. The chain recombines TRBV7-2 with TRBJ2-1; 10 nucleotides align to TRBD2. This CDR3 is built from 16 residues. CDR1 is SGHTA and CDR2 is FQGNSA in the germline V gene. V shed 6 bases and J 6 bases; nucleotides not matched to a gene: 11.

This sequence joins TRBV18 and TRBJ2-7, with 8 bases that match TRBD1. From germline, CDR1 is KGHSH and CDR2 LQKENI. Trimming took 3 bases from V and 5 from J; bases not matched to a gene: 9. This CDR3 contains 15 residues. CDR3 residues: CASSPSRDRFDEQYF. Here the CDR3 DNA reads TGTGCCAGCTCACCTTCTCGGGACAGGTTCGACGAGCAGTACTTC.

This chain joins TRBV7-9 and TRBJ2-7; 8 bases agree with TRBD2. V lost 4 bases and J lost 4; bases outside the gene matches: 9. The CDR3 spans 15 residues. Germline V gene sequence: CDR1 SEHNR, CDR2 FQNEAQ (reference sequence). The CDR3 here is CASSSGALADYEQYF. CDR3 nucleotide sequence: TGTGCCAGCAGCTCTGGTGCACTAGCGGATTACGAGCAGTACTTC.

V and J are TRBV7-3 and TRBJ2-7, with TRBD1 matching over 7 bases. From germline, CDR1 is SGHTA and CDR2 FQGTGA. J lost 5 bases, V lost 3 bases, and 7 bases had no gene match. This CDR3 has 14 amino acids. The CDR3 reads CASSFYRQGHEQYF. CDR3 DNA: TGTGCCAGCAGCTTCTACCGACAGGGCCACGAGCAGTACTTC. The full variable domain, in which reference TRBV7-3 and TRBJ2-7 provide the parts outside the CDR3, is GAGVSQTPSNKVTEKGKYVELRCDPISGHTALYWYRQSLGQGPEFLIYFQGTGAADDSGLPNDRFFAVRPEGSVSTLKIQRTERGDSAVYLCASSFYRQGHEQYFGPGTRLTVT.

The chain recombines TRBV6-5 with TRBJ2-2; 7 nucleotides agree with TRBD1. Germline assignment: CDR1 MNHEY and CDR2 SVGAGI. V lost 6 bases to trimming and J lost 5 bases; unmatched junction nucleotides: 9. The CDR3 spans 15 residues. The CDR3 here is CASRSRQGVTGELFF. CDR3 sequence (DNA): TGTGCCAGCAGGTCGCGACAGGGAGTTACCGGGGAGCTGTTTTTT.

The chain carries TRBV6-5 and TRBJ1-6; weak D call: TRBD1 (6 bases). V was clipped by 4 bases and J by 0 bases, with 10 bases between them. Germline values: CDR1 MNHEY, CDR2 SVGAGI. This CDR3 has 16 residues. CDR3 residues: CASSSGGRSYNSPLHF. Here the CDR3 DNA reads TGTGCCAGCAGTTCGGGGGGCCGCTCCTATAATTCACCCCTCCACTTT.

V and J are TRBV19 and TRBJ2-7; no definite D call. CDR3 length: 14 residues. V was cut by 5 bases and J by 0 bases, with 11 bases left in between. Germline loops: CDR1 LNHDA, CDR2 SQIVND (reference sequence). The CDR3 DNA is TGTGCCAGTAGTGACCCCGGGTTCTCCTACGAGCAGTACTTC. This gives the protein CASSDPGFSYEQYF.

The CDR3 region has the DNA TGCAGTGCACCCTCGGTGACTGAAGCTTTCTTT. Encoded protein: CSAPSVTEAFF. The chain joins TRBV20-1 to TRBJ1-1; no firm D call. The ends were cut back, 6 bases at V and 5 bases at J, with 10 bases in the middle. The CDR3 loop spans 11 amino acids. The germline V gene encodes CDR1 DFQATT and CDR2 SNEGSKA (reference sequence).

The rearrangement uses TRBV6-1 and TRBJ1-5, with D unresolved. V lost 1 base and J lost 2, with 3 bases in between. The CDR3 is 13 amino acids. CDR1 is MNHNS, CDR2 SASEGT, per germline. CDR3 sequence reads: CASSEGGNQPQHF. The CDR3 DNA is TGTGCCAGCAGTGAAGGAGGCAATCAGCCCCAGCATTTT.

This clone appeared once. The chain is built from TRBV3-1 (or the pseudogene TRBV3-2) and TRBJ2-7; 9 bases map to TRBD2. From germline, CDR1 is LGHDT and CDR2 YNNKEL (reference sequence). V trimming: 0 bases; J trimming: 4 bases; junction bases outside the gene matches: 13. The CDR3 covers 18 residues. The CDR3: CASSQEGTSGPKGYEQYF. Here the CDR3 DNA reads TGTGCCAGCAGCCAAGAAGGAACTAGCGGGCCTAAGGGGTACGAGCAGTACTTC.

In DNA form, the CDR3 reads TGTGCCATCAGTGAGTTATGGACAGACAATGAGCAGTTCTTC. Translating gives CAISELWTDNEQFF. This chain links TRBV10-3 with TRBJ2-1; a weak D match, TRBD1 (6 bases). CDR1 is ENHRY and CDR2 is SYGVKD in the germline V gene. Trimming shortened V by 1 base and J by 5 bases, and 9 bases separated the two germline ends. This CDR3 contains 14 residues.